This TCR beta chain originates from a study of CD8+ T cells in alopecia areata. Findings and caveats of the study: Scalp clonality, together with expanded CD8+ clones among the top 100, fell significantly with tofacitinib. Having one nonresponder leaves uncertain how baseline CD8+ expansion relates to response.

This clone showed up just a few times. The antigen remains unidentified. Germline CDR1 and CDR2: SNHLY and FYNNEI. V lost 2 bases, J lost 3 bases, and 7 bases lay in between. CDR3 size: 13 residues. Reverse transcription of extracted RNA yielded cDNA, which provided the sequencing template. The assay was immunoSEQ multiplex PCR, and TCRdb's table has in-frame clones only and misses some. The sample yields 180,000 or so clones, 58% seen once. Treatment noted: oral pan-JAK inhibitor, 5-10 mg twice daily. The chain is built from TRBV2 and TRBJ2-5; D remains ambiguous. This TCR derives from a human donor with alopecia areata. The specimen comprised CD4+ T cells sorted from blood, sampled at week 24, from a patient treated with tofacitinib. The CDR3: CASSENSEETQYF. Here the CDR3 DNA reads TGTGCCAGCAGTGAAAACAGTGAAGAGACCCAGTACTTC.